One and the same sample provided the 2 T cell receptor beta chains below, sequenced in a study of graft-versus-host responses after intestinal transplantation. Investigators treated the graft tissue so that it released intraepithelial and lamina propria lymphocytes. Libraries were prepared by immunoSEQ multiplex PCR; TCRdb keeps only in-frame clonotypes and omits some of them. The sample includes around 15,000 clones, 60% to 85% of them seen just once. The sample here was ileum tissue, taken roughly 70 weeks after intestinal transplant. The receptors were sampled from a human patient who received an intestinal transplant, so some T cells may come from the graft donor.

The chain recombines TRBV6-5 with TRBJ1-3; 7 bases map to TRBD1. Germline CDR1 is MNHEY and CDR2 is SVGAGI. V lost 7 bases and J lost 4; bases outside the gene matches: 4. CDR3 length equals 13 residues. CDR3 bases: TGTGCCAGCACGGGACAGATAGGAAACACCATATATTTT. Translated: CASTGQIGNTIYF.

The chain combines TRBV6-5 with TRBJ2-5; D gene unclear. The germline V gene encodes CDR1 MNHEY and CDR2 SVGAGI. CDR3 length: 15 residues. V lost 0 bases and J lost 5, with 13 bases in between. CDR3 coding DNA: TGTGCCAGCAGTTACTCGGGGATACTGGGGGAGACCCAGTACTTC. The encoded protein is CASSYSGILGETQYF.